This TCR beta chain originates from a study of cytomegalovirus exposure and HLA in healthy donors (dated by TCRdb to 2017 to 2019). Background for the entire study: According to an earlier analysis of around 600 of the donors, some 180 million T cells yielded 90 million to 140 million unique TCR beta sequences and more than 250 Gb of sequence data. Roughly 300 gigabases of sequencing data and tens of millions of unique TCR sequences were included in an early release covering roughly 600 HLA-typed donors. Of the approximately 400 genotyped donors, about 84% fell in the genetic ancestry cluster associated with self-reported Caucasian donors. The study aimed to test whether cataloging public T cell receptors could reveal signatures of past pathogen exposure. The study used immunosequencing to profile the T cell repertoires of hundreds of subjects and linked those repertoires to cytomegalovirus serostatus. Along with the roughly 610-subject first cohort, a separate validation cohort of about 110 different subjects was used. High-throughput TCR immunosequencing, statistical association of individual TCRs with disease status, and machine learning were combined to predict cytomegalovirus infection status. To study patterns of TCR occurrence, a later analysis re-analyzed previously published TCR beta repertoires from hundreds of donors and added high-resolution HLA genotyping. In the later analysis, no new phenotypic data were used to find candidate immune exposures; instead, reliance was placed on TCR beta sequences and their occurrence across donors. To decide whether each TCR beta V gene segment behaved as functional or pseudogenic, an earlier analysis of fewer than 750 of the donors relied on high-throughput TCR beta sequencing. Donor age, sex, ethnicity and CMV serostatus were collected together with the repertoire data. Genome-wide SNP genotypes for about three fifths of the roughly 670 donors were used in a later genetic analysis, which treated that subset as a discovery cohort. Every discovery cohort repertoire had been produced on one sequencing platform. HLA typing covered class I and class II loci at four-digit resolution. Typing coverage differed by locus: A, B, C, DRB1 and DQB1 were typed in roughly 620-630 donors, DQA1 in around 500, DPA1 in approximately 610, and DPB1 in just under 480. Several DR-DQ haplotypes were handled as single units for association and clustering, since linkage in the cohort was strong. Among a few hundred genotyped donors of the cohort, an average of about 240,000 unique TCR beta nucleotide sequences were sequenced per donor, 15% to 20% of them non-productive. What the study reported, not specific to this receptor: Across donors, most TCR sequences were observed very rarely, whereas some public TCRs were present in many individuals. The cohort was sequenced for TCR beta chains only, and without alpha or paired-chain data the features that could be detected were limited. Approximately 18 rarely observed V segments, including chromosome 9 orphons, were excluded from the earlier analysis of approximately 500 of the donors because counts were too low. Assigning TCR associations to individual alleles was difficult when HLA alleles, especially DR and DQ, strongly co-occurred. It was suggested by the authors that the approach could potentially be generalized to other disease states and immunological phenotypes. Compared with the 666-donor mean, donors in an Asian-associated ancestry cluster had fewer N-insertions in productive TCRs, according to a later genetic analysis. Linkage disequilibrium might explain the correlated functional status among segregating V segments, but an unknown experimental factor could not be ruled out. In a later analysis, HLA-associated TCR beta chains showed more clonal expansion and lower generation probabilities than non-associated chains that were equally common. Three of the identified cytomegalovirus-associated TCR beta chains were confirmed in vitro to be specific for cytomegalovirus antigens. Broadly in line with IMGT annotations, most TCR beta V segments showed up in productive rearrangements about 87% or about 30% of the time in an earlier analysis of approximately 640 of the donors. A later analysis found that most CMV-associated TCR beta chains appeared HLA-restricted, with HLA associations seemingly driven largely by CMV exposure. Because the 87-base-pair reads could not distinguish some IMGT-functional V segments, including TRBV6-2 and TRBV6-3, those segments were excluded. A cluster of highly shared sequence variants was judged likely to be a technical artifact of the sequencing pipeline. Sequencing depth was assumed to be roughly uniform across donors in the presence/absence analyses, though that assumption may not hold. Because some donors lacked HLA typing at each locus, the association tests relied only on the typed subset. For the cohort, immune exposure information was limited to CMV serostatus. In a later analysis, around 15,000 TCR beta sequences were associated with specific HLA alleles at a false discovery rate of 0.05. A later genetic analysis associated a missense DCLRE1C variant with V-gene and J-gene trimming of TCR beta chains, and an independent cohort replicated the association. A further reported finding was that TCR beta sequences accurately predicted the HLA-A and HLA-B alleles for most subjects in the first cohort. A later analysis reported that several top co-occurrence clusters appeared linked to parvovirus B19, influenza, CMV and Epstein-Barr virus. A total of some 180 TCR beta chains were listed by the study as associated with cytomegalovirus. The classifier was reported to diagnose cytomegalovirus status with high specificity and sensitivity in both the original and validation cohorts. In a later analysis, the rate of TCR association differed among HLA loci, with DRB1 alleles having the most associated TCRs and HLA-C alleles having the fewest.

Library construction relied on the immunoSEQ multiplex PCR assay. A mixture of 60 forward primers for TCR Vbeta segments and 13 reverse primers for TCR Jbeta segments was used in the multiplex PCR. The CDR3 region of rearranged TCR beta genes was amplified from genomic DNA by a multiplex PCR assay. The Illumina HiSeq System was used to sequence the amplified TCR beta libraries as 87-base-pair reads. For the original study's pipeline: A later analysis tallied tens of millions of unique TCR beta chains across the 700 or so repertoires, and about 10 million of those chains were shared by two or more donors. Raw reads were error-corrected and collapsed into unique sequences with a nearest-neighbor algorithm that merged closely related sequences to remove PCR and sequencing errors. V, D and J gene segments were assigned by aligning CDR3 sequences to IMGT reference sequences. For a sequence to be retained, a match of at least six nucleotides was required to both a V gene segment and a J gene segment. A rearrangement counted as productive if the CDR3 had no stop codons and remained in frame with V and J, and every other rearrangement counted as non-productive. Following IMGT convention, CDR3 was defined as the stretch from the second conserved V-encoded cysteine to the conserved J-encoded phenylalanine. The earlier analysis of some 600 of the donors excluded sequences that lacked an unambiguous match to a single V gene segment. In an earlier analysis of roughly 500 of the donors, V segments were called functional above 56.7% productive rearrangements and were called segregating when the between-donor standard deviation exceeded 5%. A statistical classification framework was developed to diagnose cytomegalovirus status using the catalog of TCR beta chain sequences. V and J gene assignment, in a later analysis, came from comparing TCR nucleotide sequences with IMGT/GENE-DB human TR gene sequences. A later analysis assigned CDR3 sequences and most-parsimonious VDJ recombination scenarios with the TCRdist pipeline. In a later analysis, each TCR beta chain was defined by its CDR3 amino acid sequence together with its V-gene family, and reads lacking a unique V-gene family were excluded. A later analysis removed several hundred highly shared, low-generation-probability nucleotide sequences to deal with suspected cross-contamination and a sequencing artifact. In a later analysis, a clonal expansion index was calculated for each public chain from normalized within-repertoire ranks of inferred template counts. In a later analysis, generation probabilities were computed with a VDJ recombination model fitted to out-of-frame rearrangements, and the resulting probabilities were checked against IGoR. In a later analysis, TCR-TCR, TCR-HLA and TCR-CMV co-occurrence was scored with hypergeometric tests, and a repertoire-size bias correction was applied to TCR pairs. A later analysis estimated false discovery rates by permuting HLA or CMV assignments 20 times. A later analysis grouped co-occurring TCRs with DBSCAN, adding TCRdist sequence similarity when clustering within HLA-allele-positive subsets. For co-occurrence clustering, repertoires with fewer than 30,000 or more than 120,000 public chains were excluded, along with roughly 5 repertoires with anomalous nucleotide sharing. Here the immuneACCESS table is served through TCRdb, limited to in-frame sequences with V and J called. Missing clones are a known gap in these copies; in checked studies unresolved V genes cover under half, and the rest lacks a known reason. That table is the source of V, J and clone size, and D and trimming were worked out from the DNA. Counted in this sample were approximately 160,000 clones; roughly three quarters of them appeared once. Around 4.6% of the sample rests with the top ten.

Details on this clone: Its antigen is not yet known. Within one base of it there is no much larger clone, and no base qualities were kept.

V is pruned by 4 bases and J by 8 bases, leaving 4 bases of the junction without a gene match. The CDR3, cysteine through phenylalanine, is 14 amino acids long. Left in the record is the CDR3 DNA by itself, 42 bases read in frame from the first base. For CDR1 and CDR2, the germline V gene lists MDHEN and SYDVKM. The cohort consisted of some 670 healthy bone marrow donors. At the time of sampling, all cohort members were nominally healthy, though unrecorded immune exposures were likely present. The donor tested CMV seropositive, placing the donor among the approximately 290 seropositive members of the cohort. Every donor gave a peripheral blood sample, and the peripheral blood mononuclear cells from that sample were used for TCR beta sequencing. The Qiagen DNeasy Blood Extraction Kit was used to extract genomic DNA from the blood cell samples.

The TCR originated in a man in his late teens or twenties in good health and CMV-seropositive. In this chain, TRBV28 is recombined with TRBJ1-6, with 8 junctional bases fitting TRBD1. The sample comprised PBMCs. The CDR3 region reads CASSSGGADSPLHF. In nucleotide form, the sequence is TGTGCCAGCAGTTCAGGGGGCGCGGATTCACCCCTCCACTTT.